The 7 T cell receptor beta chains listed next were all sequenced from one sample in a study of cytotoxic CD8 clonotypes in ibrutinib-treated CLL. Assay used: immunoSEQ multiplex PCR; TCRdb lists only in-frame clones, some missing. The sample lists some 81,000 clones, roughly 77% occurring once. Sequencing used PBMCs, obtained after 12 months of ibrutinib treatment. Receptors originate from a human donor with chronic lymphocytic leukemia.

V and J are TRBV18 and TRBJ1-3; D possibly corresponds to TRBD1 (5 bases). CDR3 size: 11 residues. Germline V gene data show CDR1 as KGHSH and CDR2 as LQKENI. V dropped 7 bases and J dropped 4 bases, with 5 bases sitting between them. As DNA, the CDR3 is TGTGCCAGCTGGGGCGGAAACACCATATATTTT. Protein product: CASWGGNTIYF. Drawing the rest from reference TRBV18 and TRBJ1-3, the complete variable domain is NAGVMQNPRHLVRRRGQEARLRCSPMKGHSHVYWYRQLPEEGLKFMVYLQKENIIDESGMPKERFSAEFPKEGPSILRIQQVVRGDSAAYFCASWGGNTIYFGEGSWLTVV.

This chain uses TRBV5-6 with TRBJ2-5; a weak D match, TRBD1 (5 bases). Trimming left V 4 bases short and J 1 base short, with 17 bases between. Germline CDR1 is SGHDT and CDR2 is YYEEEE. The CDR3 totals 16 residues. Here the CDR3 DNA reads TGTGCCAGCAGCCTATTAGGGGTGCCCGTCCAAGAGACCCAGTACTTC. It encodes CASSLLGVPVQETQYF.

The chain uses TRBV9 and TRBJ1-2; 8 bases line up with TRBD1. The CDR3 length is 19 residues. CDR1 and CDR2 (germline): SGDLS, YYNGEE. J gave up 5 bases and V 1 base, and 19 bases lay outside the gene matches. DNA of the CDR3: TGTGCCAGCAGCGTACCAAGAGAGGACAGGGCTTCCCACGGGTATGGCTACACCTTC. It codes for CASSVPREDRASHGYGYTF.

The chain has TRBV18 and TRBJ2-3; D may be TRBD2 (5 bases). Germline CDR1 KGHSH, CDR2 LQKENI. Trimming took 2 bases from V and 1 from J, leaving 7 bases between them. This CDR3 region has 14 residues. The CDR3 DNA sequence: TGTGCCAGCTCACCAGCTAGCCGCACAGATACGCAGTATTTT. It codes for CASSPASRTDTQYF.

V is TRBV19 and J is TRBJ1-1, with D perhaps matching TRBD1 (5 bases). Per germline, CDR1 LNHDA and CDR2 SQIVND (reference sequence). V dropped 5 bases and J dropped 1 base, with 11 bases sitting between them. This CDR3 comprises 14 residues. CDR3 residues: CASSWGSSNTEAFF. The CDR3 DNA sequence: TGTGCCAGTAGTTGGGGCAGCTCGAACACTGAAGCTTTCTTT.

The J gene is TRBJ1-2, the V gene TRBV28; D gene unclear. Per the germline V gene, CDR1 is MDHEN and CDR2 is SYDVKM. This CDR3 region has 15 residues. Trimming stripped 2 bases from V and 2 bases from J, with 12 bases between. The CDR3 nucleotides read TGTGCCAGCAGTTTAGTGGCAGATCTGAACTATGGCTACACCTTC. It encodes CASSLVADLNYGYTF.

The V and J genes are TRBV18 and TRBJ2-1; 12 nucleotides line up with TRBD2. Germline V lookup: CDR1 KGHSH, CDR2 LQKENI. V shed 1 base, J shed 3 bases, and the junction held 4 bases outside the gene matches. CDR3 length: 17 amino acids. The CDR3 nucleotides are TGTGCCAGCTCACCACTGACTAGCGGGAGTATCTACAATGAGCAGTTCTTC. Translating gives CASSPLTSGSIYNEQFF.